A selection of T cell receptor beta chains follows, all from one sample in a study of T cells after yellow fever vaccination. TCRdb passed the 5' RACE reads through MiXCR, listing each CDR3 protein once. Among around 530,000 distinct CDR3 sequences listed, roughly a sixth were seen once. This material consisted of PBMCs, taken around 5 days after the first yellow fever vaccination. Receptor source: a young man who received the YFV17D yellow fever vaccine. CDR3s include the opening cysteine and the closing phenylalanine or tryptophan. A D gene is named only where the DNA matches it firmly. Rows may omit the clone size; those that give it use once, few, many or a size class.

D gene,J gene,V gene,clone size,CDR3 DNA,CDR3 protein
TRBD1,TRBJ1-2,TRBV7-2,few,TGTGCCAGCAGCTTCGACAGGGGGGGTGGCTACACCTTC,CASSFDRGGGYTF
-,TRBJ1-5,TRBV10-3,-,TGTGCCATCAGTGAGTCGACTCTTCAGCCCCAGCATTTT,CAISESTLQPQHF
-,TRBJ1-2,TRBV12-3/TRBV12-4,-,TGTGCCAGCAGTTCACTGGGAGGGGTCGGGGGCTACACCTTC,CASSSLGGVGGYTF
-,TRBJ2-7,TRBV7-2,-,TGTGCCAGCAGCATCCCGACAGCCCTTGGTCTCGGCTACGAGCAGTACTTC,CASSIPTALGLGYEQYF
-,TRBJ2-5,TRBV11-2,few,TGTGCCAGCAGCCCGTCCCGACAGTCCCAAGAGACCCAGTACTTC,CASSPSRQSQETQYF
TRBD1,TRBJ2-5,TRBV2,few,TGTGCCAGCAGTGAAGGACAGGGCCCTAGGGAGACCCAGTACTTC,CASSEGQGPRETQYF
TRBD1,TRBJ2-1,TRBV2,few,TGTGCCAGCAGTGAAGGGACAGGCAATGAGCAGTTCTTC,CASSEGTGNEQFF
TRBD1,TRBJ1-5,TRBV19,many,TGTGCCAGTAGTGCCACAGGGGGCGGAGGCAATCAGCCCCAGCATTTT,CASSATGGGGNQPQHF
-,TRBJ1-2,TRBV7-9,-,TGTGCCAGCAGCTCTACGACAGCTAACTATGGCTACACCTTC,CASSSTTANYGYTF
-,TRBJ1-2,TRBV7-9,-,TGTGCCAGCAGCCCGCGTGGGGGGAGCGGCTACACCTTC,CASSPRGGSGYTF
-,TRBJ1-2,TRBV5-1,-,TGCGCCAGCAGCTCAGCAGCGGGGTTCTATGGCTACACCTTC,CASSSAAGFYGYTF